This T cell receptor (beta chain) was obtained from a study of T cells in Graves' hyperthyroidism and ophthalmopathy. Uncontrolled infection, other autoimmune disease, pregnancy or lactation led to exclusion. TCR beta CDR3 sequences were amplified from RNA transcripts. Researchers ran a first-round RT-PCR on the TCR CDR3 using the HTBI primer set. MiXCR, applied by TCRdb to the multiplex PCR reads, yields one record per CDR3 protein. Of 95,000 to 100,000 distinct CDR3 sequences in the sample, around 50% were seen once. The CDR3 length is 13 residues. Per the germline V gene, CDR1 is SEHNR and CDR2 is FQNEAQ (reference sequence). Between the trimmed V and J ends, which lost 7 bases and 1 base, there was a span of 10 bases. This clonotype was seen many times.

The TCR was taken from a woman between 40 and 50 years old with Graves' hyperthyroidism. Sequences were obtained from blood. V is TRBV7-9 and J is TRBJ1-1; D perhaps matches TRBD1 (5 bases). The CDR3 bases are TGTGCCAGCATAAGACAGCCGAACACTGAAGCTTTCTTT. It is translated as CASIRQPNTEAFF.